The clone carrying this T cell receptor (beta chain) was counted a single time. Its antigen is not known. Clones were sequenced by immunoSEQ multiplex PCR, and TCRdb holds only the in-frame ones, with some missing. The table includes some 38,000 clones, about 81% detected once. This CDR3 has 16 amino acids. The germline gives CDR1 KGHSH, CDR2 LQKENI. V gave up 1 base and J gave up 3 bases, with 15 bases separating them. This record comes from a study of a mutant IDH1 vaccine in newly diagnosed glioma. Study summary: Most patients had received both radiotherapy and temozolomide, the prior options being radiotherapy, temozolomide, or both. The week-35 safety follow-up was V12, and the week-47 study end was V13. Whole-study results and caveats: Variations in leading peripheral T cell clonotypes appeared to have no connection with pseudoprogression. The occurrence of vaccine-induced immune responses was seen in 93.3% of patients.

Time point indicated: week 47, end of study. Each dose delivered 300 ug of mutant IDH1 20-mer peptide subcutaneously with imiquimod. The specimen comprised PBMCs, sampled from a glioma patient whose treatment included an IDH1 peptide vaccine. The receptor comes from a man in his forties with glioma. This chain uses TRBV18 with TRBJ1-2; D is perhaps TRBD1 (6 bases). As DNA, the CDR3 is TGTGCCAGCTCACCACGTGTGGGACAAGCTGACTATGGCTACACCTTC. This gives the protein CASSPRVGQADYGYTF.